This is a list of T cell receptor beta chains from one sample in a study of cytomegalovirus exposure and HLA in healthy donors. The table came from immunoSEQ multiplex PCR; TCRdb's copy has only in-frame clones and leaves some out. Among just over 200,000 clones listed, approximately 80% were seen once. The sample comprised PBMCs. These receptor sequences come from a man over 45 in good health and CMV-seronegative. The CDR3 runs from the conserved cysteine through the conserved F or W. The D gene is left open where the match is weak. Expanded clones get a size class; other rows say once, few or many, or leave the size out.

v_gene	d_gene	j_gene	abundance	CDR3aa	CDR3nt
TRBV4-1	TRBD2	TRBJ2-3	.	CASSQGAGAGDTQYF	TGCGCCAGCAGCCAGGGAGCGGGAGCCGGAGATACGCAGTATTTT
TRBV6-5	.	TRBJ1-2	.	CASSYSGKGYTF	TGTGCCAGCAGTTACTCGGGCAAGGGCTACACCTTC
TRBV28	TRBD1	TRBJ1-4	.	CASSSWTGAGNEKLFF	TGTGCCAGCAGTTCTTGGACAGGGGCCGGGAATGAAAAACTGTTTTTT
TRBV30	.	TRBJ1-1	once	CAWSKQEGRRGEAFF	TGTGCCTGGAGTAAACAAGAGGGCAGGAGAGGAGAAGCTTTCTTT
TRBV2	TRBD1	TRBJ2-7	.	CASSEGQPGIYEQYF	TGTGCCAGCAGTGAGGGACAGCCGGGGATTTACGAGCAGTACTTC
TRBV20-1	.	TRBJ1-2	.	CSARTRSGYTF	TGCAGTGCCCGAACCCGGTCTGGCTACACCTTC
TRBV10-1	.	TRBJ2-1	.	CASSESRGSYNEQFF	TGCGCCAGCAGTGAATCCAGGGGCTCCTACAATGAGCAGTTCTTC
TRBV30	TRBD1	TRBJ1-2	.	CAWRSEGAVGGYTF	TGTGCCTGGAGGTCCGAGGGGGCGGTGGGTGGCTACACCTTC
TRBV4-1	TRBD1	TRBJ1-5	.	CASSQGQGAYSNQPQHF	TGCGCCAGCAGCCAGGGACAGGGGGCCTATAGCAATCAGCCCCAGCATTTT
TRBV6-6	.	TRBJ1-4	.	CASIARQSQSEKLFF	TGTGCCAGCATTGCAAGACAGTCACAGTCTGAAAAACTGTTTTTT
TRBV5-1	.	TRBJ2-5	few	CASSLEGEETQYF	TGCGCCAGCAGCTTGGAGGGAGAAGAGACCCAGTACTTC
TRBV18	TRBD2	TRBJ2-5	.	CASSLGTKETQYF	TGTGCCAGCTCACTCGGGACTAAAGAGACCCAGTACTTC
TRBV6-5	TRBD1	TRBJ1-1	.	CASSSGQGKNTEAFF	TGTGCCAGCAGTTCAGGACAGGGTAAAAACACTGAAGCTTTCTTT
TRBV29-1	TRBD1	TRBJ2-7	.	CSVVRTGAYEQYF	TGCAGCGTTGTCAGGACAGGGGCCTACGAGCAGTACTTC
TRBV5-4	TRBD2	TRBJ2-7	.	CASSLRTSGLLEQYF	TGTGCCAGCAGCCTCAGGACTAGCGGGCTCCTCGAGCAGTACTTC
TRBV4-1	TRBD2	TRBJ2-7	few	CASSHGRVQVYEQYF	TGCGCCAGCAGCCACGGGAGGGTACAGGTCTACGAGCAGTACTTC
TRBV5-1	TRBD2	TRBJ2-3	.	CASSLEGGRIADTQYF	TGCGCCAGCAGCTTGGAAGGCGGGAGGATCGCAGATACGCAGTATTTT
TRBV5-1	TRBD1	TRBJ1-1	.	CASSSDRGATEAFF	TGCGCCAGCAGTTCGGACAGGGGTGCCACTGAAGCTTTCTTT
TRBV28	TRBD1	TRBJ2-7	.	CASSLTQGAEQYF	TGTGCCAGCAGTTTAACACAGGGGGCGGAGCAGTACTTC
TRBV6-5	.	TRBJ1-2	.	CASSLQAYGPYGYTF	TGTGCCAGCAGTTTACAGGCCTACGGGCCCTATGGCTACACCTTC
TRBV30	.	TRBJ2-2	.	CAWSKDTYGELFF	TGTGCCTGGAGTAAGGACACTTACGGGGAGCTGTTTTTT
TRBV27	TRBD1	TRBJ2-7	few	CASSSPGQGAYEQYF	TGTGCCAGCAGTTCCCCGGGACAGGGGGCCTACGAGCAGTACTTC
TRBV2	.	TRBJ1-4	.	CASRWDFEKLFF	TGTGCCAGCAGATGGGACTTTGAAAAACTGTTTTTT
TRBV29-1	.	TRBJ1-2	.	CSAGRFVGDGYTF	TGCAGCGCCGGCAGGTTCGTAGGGGATGGCTACACCTTC
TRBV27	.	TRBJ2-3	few	CASSLERGTDTQYF	TGTGCCAGCAGTTTGGAGCGGGGCACAGATACGCAGTATTTT
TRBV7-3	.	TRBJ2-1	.	CASSLNRDRREQFF	TGTGCCAGCAGCTTAAACCGGGATCGACGCGAGCAGTTCTTC
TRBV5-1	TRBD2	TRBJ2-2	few	CASSAKERELTGELFF	TGCGCCAGCAGCGCTAAAGAGCGGGAGCTAACCGGGGAGCTGTTTTTT
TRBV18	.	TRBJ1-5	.	CASSPAERGQPQHF	TGTGCCAGCTCACCAGCAGAGCGGGGTCAGCCCCAGCATTTT
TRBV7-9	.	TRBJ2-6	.	CASILNGANVLTF	TGTGCCAGCATCCTAAATGGGGCCAACGTCCTGACTTTC
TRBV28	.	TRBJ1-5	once	CATQAGTYSNQPQHF	TGTGCCACCCAGGCCGGGACTTATAGCAATCAGCCCCAGCATTTT
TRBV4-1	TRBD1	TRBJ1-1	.	CASSQPTGANTEAFF	TGCGCCAGCAGCCAACCGACAGGGGCGAACACTGAAGCTTTCTTT
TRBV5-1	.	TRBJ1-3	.	CASKSSSGNTIYF	TGCGCCAGCAAGAGTTCTTCTGGAAACACCATATATTTT
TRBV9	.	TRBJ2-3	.	CASSLGSGADTQYF	TGTGCCAGCAGCCTAGGGTCAGGCGCAGATACGCAGTATTTT
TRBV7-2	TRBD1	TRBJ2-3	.	CASGDRGADTQYF	TGTGCCAGCGGGGACAGGGGGGCAGATACGCAGTATTTT
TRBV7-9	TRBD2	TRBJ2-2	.	CASSRPSGSRTGELFF	TGTGCCAGCAGCAGACCTAGCGGAAGCCGCACCGGGGAGCTGTTTTTT
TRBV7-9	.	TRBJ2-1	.	CASSLYAQGPGNEQFF	TGTGCCAGCAGCTTGTATGCCCAGGGCCCAGGCAATGAGCAGTTCTTC
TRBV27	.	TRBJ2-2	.	CASTRQGGTGELFF	TGTGCCAGCACTCGGCAGGGCGGCACCGGGGAGCTGTTTTTT
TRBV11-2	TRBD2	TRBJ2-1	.	CASSLGLAGGKQFF	TGTGCCAGCAGCTTAGGGCTAGCGGGAGGGAAGCAGTTCTTC
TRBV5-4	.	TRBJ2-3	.	CASSRDTRTDTQYF	TGTGCCAGCAGCCGGGACACCCGCACAGATACGCAGTATTTT
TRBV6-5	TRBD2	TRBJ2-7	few	CASSPGLAVSYEQYF	TGTGCCAGCAGCCCTGGACTAGCGGTCTCCTACGAGCAGTACTTC
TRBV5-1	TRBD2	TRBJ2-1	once	CASSLAGAYNEQFF	TGCGCCAGCAGCTTAGCGGGAGCGTACAATGAGCAGTTCTTC
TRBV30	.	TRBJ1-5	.	CAWSVSISNQPQHF	TGTGCCTGGAGTGTCAGTATCAGCAATCAGCCCCAGCATTTT
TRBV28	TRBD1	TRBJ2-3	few	CASSETTGLTDTQYF	TGTGCCAGCAGTGAGACGACAGGGCTCACAGATACGCAGTATTTT
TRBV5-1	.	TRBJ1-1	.	CASSLVELGGTEAFF	TGCGCCAGCAGCTTAGTAGAGTTGGGGGGCACTGAAGCTTTCTTT
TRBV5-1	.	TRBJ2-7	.	CASSLGDLRSYEQYF	TGCGCCAGCAGCTTGGGAGACTTGCGCTCCTACGAGCAGTACTTC
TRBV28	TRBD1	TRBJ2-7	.	CASSTRTGTGAREQYF	TGTGCCAGCAGTACCCGCACCGGGACAGGGGCACGCGAGCAGTACTTC
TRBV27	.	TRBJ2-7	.	CASSFPGAYEQYF	TGTGCCAGCAGTTTCCCAGGGGCCTACGAGCAGTACTTC
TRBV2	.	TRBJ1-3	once	CASSRDRSGNTIYF	TGTGCCAGCAGCCGAGACAGGTCTGGAAACACCATATATTTT
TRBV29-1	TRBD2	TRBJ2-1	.	CSVGGLAGSSYNEQFF	TGCAGCGTTGGCGGGCTAGCGGGAAGCTCCTACAATGAGCAGTTCTTC
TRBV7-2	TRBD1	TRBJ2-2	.	CASSRQGADSLTGELFF	TGTGCCAGCAGCCGCCAGGGGGCAGACAGTCTCACCGGGGAGCTGTTTTTT
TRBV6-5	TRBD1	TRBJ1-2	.	CASRKKGAGYGYTF	TGTGCCAGCAGGAAGAAGGGGGCGGGCTATGGCTACACCTTC